Listed below are T cell receptor beta chains from one sample, sequenced in a study of post-analysis software for immune sequencing data. TCRdb fed the PCR reads into MiXCR, producing one record per CDR3 protein. This table has about 500,000 distinct CDR3 sequences, over 35% appearing once. Specimen: blood. The receptors stem from a girl aged 5-17 years with multiple sclerosis. CDR3s include the opening cysteine and the closing phenylalanine or tryptophan. The D gene is left open where the match is weak. Clone size appears in some rows only: once, few, many, or a class for an expanded clone.

size	D	V	J	DNA	CDR3
few	TRBD1	TRBV7-9	TRBJ2-1	TGTGCCAGCAGCTCTTCCGACAGGGCGGGTGCTGGTGAGCAGTTCTTC	CASSSSDRAGAGEQFF
.	.	TRBV9	TRBJ2-5	TGTGCCAGCAGCGTAGCCCCAGGGAGAGGAGAGACCCAGTACTTC	CASSVAPGRGETQYF
few	.	TRBV20-1	TRBJ1-1	TGCAGTGCTAGAGAGGGGAACACTGAAGCTTTCTTT	CSAREGNTEAFF
few	TRBD2	TRBV20-1	TRBJ2-7	TGCAGTGCTAGAGATCCGGGAGGGTGGGGTTACGAGCAGTACTTC	CSARDPGGWGYEQYF
few	.	TRBV15	TRBJ1-2	TGTGCCACCAGCAGAGATCGGTTGGGCTACACCTTC	CATSRDRLGYTF
few	TRBD2	TRBV5-1	TRBJ2-1	TGCGCCAGCAGCTTGGACAGAAGTACTCCAACGACTAGCGGGAGGGAGGGGTACAATGAGCAGTTCTTC	CASSLDRSTPTTSGREGYNEQFF
few	TRBD2	TRBV5-1	TRBJ2-1	TGCGCCAGCAGCTTGGGTAGCGGGAGTGATGAGCAGTTCTTC	CASSLGSGSDEQFF
.	TRBD2	TRBV4-1	TRBJ2-5	TGCGCCAGCAGCCAAGATTTGGCAGCGGGATTCCAAGAGACCCAGTACTTC	CASSQDLAAGFQETQYF
.	TRBD2	TRBV24-1	TRBJ2-1	TGTGCCACCAGTGATTTCCTAGCGGGAGGCTACAATGAGCAGTTCTTC	CATSDFLAGGYNEQFF
once	TRBD2	TRBV11-1	TRBJ2-1	TGTGCCAGCAGCCCCGTGTTTAGACTAGCGGTGGGCAATGAGCAGTTCTTC	CASSPVFRLAVGNEQFF
few	TRBD2	TRBV3-1	TRBJ2-3	TGTGCCAGCAGCCCCCGGGAGCGGGGAAGCACAGATACGCAGTATTTT	CASSPRERGSTDTQYF
.	TRBD1	TRBV20-1	TRBJ2-1	TGCAGTGCTAGAGAAATGACAGGGATTAACAATGAGCAGTTCTTC	CSAREMTGINNEQFF
.	.	TRBV7-2	TRBJ2-4	TGTGCCAGCAGCTTAGGAGGTGCTCCTGAGCAGTACTTC	CASSLGGAPEQYF
.	TRBD1	TRBV28	TRBJ1-5	TGTGCCAGCAGTTTGCCCTGGACAGGGGCAAATCAGCCCCAGCATTTT	CASSLPWTGANQPQHF
once	TRBD1	TRBV7-2	TRBJ1-2	TGTGCCAGCAGCGGAACCGGGACAGGAGAACAAGCTAACTATGGCTACACCTTC	CASSGTGTGEQANYGYTF